The entry below gives a single TCR beta chain sequence along with its context. Many counts were recorded for this clonotype. Its antigen is currently not known. Per-base qualities were not stored, and no clone one base away is much larger. The data derive from a study of identical twins (dated by TCRdb to 2015 to 2016). Background for the entire study: To test whether fetal clonotypes persist, the study used deep sequencing on TCR alpha and beta repertoires from monozygotic twins, unrelated adults of various ages, and cord blood. To rule out contamination, the twin experiments were replicated at different times with different library preparation protocols.

Paper-wide results and their limitations: Invariant T cells such as MAIT and iNKT could partly confound zero-insertion analyses, though diverse VJ usage argued against this for most clonotypes. Recombination models systematically underestimated out-of-frame TCR alpha sharing in monozygotic twins but agreed with sharing between unrelated individuals. Conclusions relied on cross-sectional statistical analysis, since the same donors could not be followed over many years. The excess sharing between twins in beta out-of-frame sequences was weaker because fewer shared sequences reduced the signal-to-noise ratio. Compared with coincidental sharing between unrelated individuals, out-of-frame TCR alpha sequences shared between twins had an excess of sequences with low generation probability. Fewer insertions were carried by abundant cord blood beta clonotypes, a similar but weaker trend appeared in young adult naive repertoires, and no such trend appeared in memory repertoires.

All donors were healthy Caucasians. The twin cohort consisted of three pairs of female monozygotic twins, all aged about 18 to 29 years. Using Miltenyi CD45RO+ enrichment and human naive T-cell isolation kits, memory (CD45RO+) and naive T cells were isolated from PBMC. The protocol used for the library was 5' RACE. Sequencing was carried out with an Illumina HiSeq 2000. A universal primer binding site was introduced by template switching, and a unique molecular identifier was present in the final cDNA, enabling accurate counting of TCR cDNA molecules. Specific primers in the conserved constant-segment region were used to synthesize first-strand cDNA for the TCR alpha and beta chains. To control for contamination, every cDNA library carried two barcodes: a SMART-Mk sample barcode plus Illumina barcodes. Two successive PCR steps introduced TruSeq adapter sequences along with Illumina sample barcodes. The TCR alpha and beta cDNA libraries were sequenced on the Illumina HiSeq platform using custom primers. The authors' analysis ran thus. MiGEC was used to process raw reads and extract unique molecular identifiers, and MiXCR was used to find CDR3 positions. For each individual, recombination models were inferred using an EM algorithm with the repgenHMM and IGoR tools. Shared clonotype analysis was performed with the tcR package in R, normalizing sharing by the product of cloneset sizes. To study raw recombination free of thymic and clonal selection effects, out-of-frame nonproductive sequences were analyzed. TCRdb reworked the public reads: Q25 trimming with fastp, MiXCR clone assembly, productive beta chains retained. Rows are combined by CDR3 protein, so each entry shows the most common genes and DNA. TCRdb, rather than the study authors, made the V and J calls. The sample records under 250,000 distinct CDR3 sequences, about 7.5% of which are singletons. Clones ranked in the top ten supply less than 2.5% of the sample.

The CDR3 contains 16 residues, cysteine and phenylalanine counted. Here the CDR3 DNA is all that survives: 48 bases in frame from base 1. The germline V gene encodes CDR1 MDHEN and CDR2 SYDVKM. From V the trimming removes 4 bases and from J it removes 0 bases, while the gene matches leave 6 bases of the junction unaccounted for. These data were likewise used in another study, on yellow fever vaccine responses in identical twins. As the second publication notes: According to the authors, the vaccine-induced T cell response in identical twins seemed to be partly convergent and partly specific to each individual. In identical twins, the study followed T cell clones that responded to the vaccine with precision.

The chain links TRBV28 with TRBJ2-3; TRBD2 agrees with 8 junctional bases. The sequenced material came from memory (CD45RO+) T cells sorted from blood. Explained via the paper, the cell subset or site label denotes: CD45RO+ enriched T cells. This TCR came from a woman between 18 and 29 years old in good health. The CDR3 has the sequence CASSSPASGSTDTQYF. Here is the DNA: TGTGCCAGCAGTTCCCCGGCTAGCGGGAGCACAGATACGCAGTATTTT.